This TCR beta chain was retrieved from a study of cytomegalovirus exposure and HLA in healthy donors. Turning to this clone: Its antigen is unknown.

The PCR employed 60 Vbeta primers together with 13 Jbeta primers. TCRdb's copy holds only in-frame clones and misses some; the assay was immunoSEQ multiplex PCR. The sample totals 100,000 to 150,000 clones. Findings and caveats of the study: Excluded: some indistinguishable V segments such as TRBV6-2 and TRBV6-3.

The CDR3 spans 15 residues. Trimming pared 6 bases from V and 1 base from J, leaving 12 bases between. CDR1 is MNHEY and CDR2 is SVGAGI in the germline V gene. The clonotype originates from a man between 35 and 55 years old in good health and CMV-seronegative. Sequences were obtained from PBMCs. This rearrangement joins TRBV6-5 to TRBJ2-2; D is possibly TRBD1 (6 bases). CDR3 protein: CASRTGTMNTGELFF. The CDR3 bases are TGTGCCAGCAGGACGGGGACAATGAACACCGGGGAGCTGTTTTTT.